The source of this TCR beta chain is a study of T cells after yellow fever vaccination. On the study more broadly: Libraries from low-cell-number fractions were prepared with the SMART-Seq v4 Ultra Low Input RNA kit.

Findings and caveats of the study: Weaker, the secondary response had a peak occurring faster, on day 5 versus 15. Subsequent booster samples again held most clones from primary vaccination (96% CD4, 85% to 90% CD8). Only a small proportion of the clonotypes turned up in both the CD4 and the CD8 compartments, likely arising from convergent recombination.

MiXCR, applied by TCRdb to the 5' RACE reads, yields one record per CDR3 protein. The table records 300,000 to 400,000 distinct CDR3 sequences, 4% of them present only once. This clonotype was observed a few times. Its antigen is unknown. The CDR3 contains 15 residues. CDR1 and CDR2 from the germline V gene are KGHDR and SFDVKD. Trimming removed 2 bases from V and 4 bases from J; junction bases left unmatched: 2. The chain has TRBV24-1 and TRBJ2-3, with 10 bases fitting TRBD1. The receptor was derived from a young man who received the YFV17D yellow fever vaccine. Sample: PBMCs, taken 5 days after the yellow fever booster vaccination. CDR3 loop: CATSDSGQGADTQYF. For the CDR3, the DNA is TGTGCCACCAGTGATTCTGGACAGGGGGCAGATACGCAGTATTTT.